Here is one T cell receptor beta chain with its context. What it binds is not known. This record belongs to a study of OX40 agonist ivuxolimab in advanced cancers. Whole-study results and caveats: In CD8+ T cells, expanded clones were on average more numerous than in CD4+.

The CDR3 has 13 amino acids. Germline CDR1 is MNHEY and CDR2 is SVGAGI. V was shortened by 6 bases and J by 8 bases, with 13 bases between the two germline ends. TCRdb's copy holds only in-frame clones and misses some; the assay was immunoSEQ multiplex PCR. The sample has tens of thousands of clones, approximately 87% seen once. The receptor was derived from an adult with an advanced solid tumor such as melanoma, head and neck, liver or kidney cancer. The sample consisted of CD4+ or CD8+ T cells sorted from blood, taken in a trial of the OX40 agonist ivuxolimab. The chain employs TRBV6-5 and TRBJ1-4; no firm D call. CDR3 nucleotide sequence: TGTGCCAGCAGACCGGGAGAAGCGGAAAAACTGTTTTTT. This codes for CASRPGEAEKLFF.